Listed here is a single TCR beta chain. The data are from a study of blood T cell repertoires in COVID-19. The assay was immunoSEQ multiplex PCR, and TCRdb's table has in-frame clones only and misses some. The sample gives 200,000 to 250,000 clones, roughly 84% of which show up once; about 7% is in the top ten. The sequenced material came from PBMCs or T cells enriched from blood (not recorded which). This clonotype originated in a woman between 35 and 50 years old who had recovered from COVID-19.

CDR3 protein: CASSLLAGGSDTQYF. CDR3 bases: TGTGCCAGCAGCCTACTAGCGGGAGGCTCAGATACGCAGTATTTT. The rearrangement links TRBV27 to TRBJ2-3; 12 bases are a match to TRBD2. The CDR3 has 15 residues. V dropped 6 bases and J dropped 4; count of bases not matched to a gene: 5. The germline CDR1 and CDR2 sequences are MNHEY and SMNVEV (reference sequence).